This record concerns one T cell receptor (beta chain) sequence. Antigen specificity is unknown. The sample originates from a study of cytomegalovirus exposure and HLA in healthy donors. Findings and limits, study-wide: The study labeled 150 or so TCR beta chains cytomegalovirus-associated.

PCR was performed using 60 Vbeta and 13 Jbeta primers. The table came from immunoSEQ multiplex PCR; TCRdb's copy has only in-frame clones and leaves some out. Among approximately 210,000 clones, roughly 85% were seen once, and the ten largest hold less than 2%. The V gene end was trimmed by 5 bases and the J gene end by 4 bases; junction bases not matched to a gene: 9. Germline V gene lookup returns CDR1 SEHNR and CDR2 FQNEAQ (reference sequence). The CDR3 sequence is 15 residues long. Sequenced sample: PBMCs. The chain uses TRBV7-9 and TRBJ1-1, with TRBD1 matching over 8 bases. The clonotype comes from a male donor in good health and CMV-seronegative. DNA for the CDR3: TGTGCCAGCAGCCACGGACAGGGACTGAGCACTGAAGCTTTCTTT. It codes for CASSHGQGLSTEAFF.